Listed below are T cell receptor beta chains from one sample, sequenced in a study of blood T cells in healthy people across ages. Using its own MiXCR run on the 5' RACE reads, TCRdb lists one record per CDR3 protein. Here the sample spans roughly 1,500,000 distinct CDR3 sequences, about 32% being singletons. Sequences were obtained from blood. The receptors here all came from a woman under 40 in good health. Each CDR3 is given with its conserved first and last residue. Each record gives: clone size, V gene, J gene, D gene, CDR3 protein, CDR3 DNA. A D gene is named only where the DNA matches it firmly. The size entry is marked missing in some rows and otherwise reads once, few, many or a size class.

clone size: few
V gene: TRBV5-1
J gene: TRBJ1-2
D gene: TRBD1
CDR3 protein: CASSRGQAQNYGYTF
CDR3 DNA: TGCGCCAGCAGCAGAGGACAGGCGCAGAACTATGGCTACACCTTC

clone size: few
V gene: TRBV20-1
J gene: TRBJ1-4
D gene: TRBD1
CDR3 protein: CSAREGPDRAAEKLFF
CDR3 DNA: TGCAGTGCTAGAGAGGGGCCTGACAGGGCGGCAGAAAAACTGTTTTTT

clone size: few
V gene: TRBV3-1
J gene: TRBJ1-1
D gene: -
CDR3 protein: CASSQVSATEAFF
CDR3 DNA: TGTGCCAGCAGCCAAGTCTCGGCCACTGAAGCTTTCTTT

clone size: few
V gene: TRBV7-3
J gene: TRBJ2-7
D gene: -
CDR3 protein: CASSLIPGIYEQYF
CDR3 DNA: TGTGCCAGCAGCTTAATCCCAGGGATCTACGAGCAGTACTTC

clone size: -
V gene: TRBV3-1
J gene: TRBJ2-7
D gene: -
CDR3 protein: CASSHAGGSGEQYF
CDR3 DNA: TGTGCCAGCAGCCATGCCGGGGGAAGCGGCGAGCAGTACTTC

clone size: -
V gene: TRBV7-3
J gene: TRBJ1-2
D gene: -
CDR3 protein: CASSSDPLSPDGYTF
CDR3 DNA: TGTGCCAGCAGCTCAGACCCCCTCTCTCCAGATGGCTACACCTTC

clone size: once
V gene: TRBV5-5
J gene: TRBJ1-4
D gene: -
CDR3 protein: CASSPGRRGEANEKRFF
CDR3 DNA: TGTGCCAGCAGCCCGGGACGTAGAGGCGAAGCTAATGAAAAACGGTTTTTT

clone size: many
V gene: TRBV29-1
J gene: TRBJ2-1
D gene: TRBD2
CDR3 protein: CSVVGAGGVWEQFF
CDR3 DNA: TGCAGCGTTGTGGGAGCGGGGGGCGTTTGGGAGCAGTTCTTC

clone size: few
V gene: TRBV4-1
J gene: TRBJ2-3
D gene: TRBD2
CDR3 protein: CASSPSPGTSFADTQYF
CDR3 DNA: TGCGCCAGCAGCCCTAGTCCCGGGACTAGCTTCGCAGATACGCAGTATTTT

clone size: -
V gene: TRBV10-3
J gene: TRBJ2-5
D gene: TRBD2
CDR3 protein: CAISSFLAGGQETQYF
CDR3 DNA: TGTGCCATCAGCAGCTTTCTAGCGGGGGGCCAAGAGACCCAGTACTTC

clone size: many
V gene: TRBV29-1
J gene: TRBJ2-5
D gene: -
CDR3 protein: CSVEGEDSIGVWQETQYF
CDR3 DNA: TGCAGCGTTGAAGGAGAGGACAGCATCGGGGTTTGGCAAGAGACCCAGTACTTC

clone size: -
V gene: TRBV10-3
J gene: TRBJ2-1
D gene: -
CDR3 protein: CVSGTVSSYNEQFF
CDR3 DNA: TGTGTCAGCGGGACAGTTAGCTCCTACAATGAGCAGTTCTTC

clone size: -
V gene: TRBV3-1
J gene: TRBJ1-1
D gene: -
CDR3 protein: CASSQAQGAAEAFF
CDR3 DNA: TGTGCCAGCAGCCAAGCTCAGGGAGCGGCTGAAGCTTTCTTT

clone size: -
V gene: TRBV18
J gene: TRBJ2-7
D gene: -
CDR3 protein: CASSQGSNEQYF
CDR3 DNA: TGTGCCAGCTCCCAGGGGTCCAACGAGCAGTACTTC

clone size: many
V gene: TRBV20-1
J gene: TRBJ1-2
D gene: TRBD1
CDR3 protein: CSAKTAGQGGGYTF
CDR3 DNA: TGCAGTGCTAAGACTGCCGGACAGGGCGGAGGCTACACCTTC

clone size: -
V gene: TRBV6-1
J gene: TRBJ2-5
D gene: TRBD1
CDR3 protein: CASGQGVYQETQYF
CDR3 DNA: TGTGCCAGCGGACAGGGGGTGTACCAAGAGACCCAGTACTTC

clone size: -
V gene: TRBV29-1
J gene: TRBJ1-5
D gene: -
CDR3 protein: CSVGQELRQPQHF
CDR3 DNA: TGCAGCGTTGGACAGGAACTTCGCCAGCCCCAGCATTTT

clone size: many
V gene: TRBV7-9
J gene: TRBJ2-1
D gene: TRBD2
CDR3 protein: CASSLPGRYNEQFF
CDR3 DNA: TGTGCCAGCAGCTTGCCCGGGAGGTACAATGAGCAGTTCTTC

clone size: -
V gene: TRBV20-1
J gene: TRBJ2-3
D gene: -
CDR3 protein: CGASGLESTDTQYF
CDR3 DNA: TGCGGTGCTAGTGGCCTAGAAAGCACAGATACGCAGTATTTT

clone size: few
V gene: TRBV5-1
J gene: TRBJ2-1
D gene: -
CDR3 protein: CASSRDGMNEQFF
CDR3 DNA: TGCGCCAGCAGCCGGGACGGTATGAATGAGCAGTTCTTC

clone size: few
V gene: TRBV2
J gene: TRBJ1-5
D gene: TRBD1
CDR3 protein: CASSTDRASQPQHF
CDR3 DNA: TGTGCCAGCAGTACGGACAGGGCAAGTCAGCCCCAGCATTTT

clone size: few
V gene: TRBV7-6
J gene: TRBJ2-7
D gene: TRBD2
CDR3 protein: CASSNGAGAPYEQYF
CDR3 DNA: TGTGCCAGCAGCAACGGAGCGGGAGCTCCCTACGAGCAGTACTTC

clone size: many
V gene: TRBV6-6
J gene: TRBJ1-5
D gene: TRBD1
CDR3 protein: CASSSPDRDQPQHF
CDR3 DNA: TGTGCCAGCAGTTCTCCCGACAGGGATCAGCCCCAGCATTTT

clone size: -
V gene: TRBV10-3
J gene: TRBJ2-7
D gene: -
CDR3 protein: CAISPDGAYEQYF
CDR3 DNA: TGTGCCATCAGTCCGGACGGAGCCTACGAGCAGTACTTC

clone size: -
V gene: TRBV9
J gene: TRBJ2-7
D gene: -
CDR3 protein: CASSVNILTSTYEQYF
CDR3 DNA: TGTGCCAGCAGCGTAAACATCCTGACCTCAACCTACGAGCAGTACTTC

clone size: -
V gene: TRBV20-1
J gene: TRBJ2-4
D gene: -
CDR3 protein: CSAQSSRGLYF
CDR3 DNA: TGCAGTGCCCAGAGCTCCAGGGGCCTGTACTTC

clone size: -
V gene: TRBV11-2
J gene: TRBJ1-2
D gene: TRBD1
CDR3 protein: CASSRQGVNGYTF
CDR3 DNA: TGTGCCAGCAGTCGACAGGGTGTGAATGGCTACACCTTC